This entry lists 10 T cell receptor beta chains sequenced from one sample in a study of blood T cell repertoires in COVID-19. Some clones are missing from TCRdb's copy, which holds only in-frame ones; the method was immunoSEQ multiplex PCR. The data contain 95,000 to 110,000 clones, 75% to 95% of them singletons. What was sequenced was peripheral blood. The receptors originated from a woman aged 25 to 39 with acute or convalescent COVID-19.

The chain links TRBV6-4 to TRBJ1-6; unclear D gene. The CDR3 sequence is 20 residues long. Looked up from germline, CDR1 is MRHNA and CDR2 is SNTAGT. V was pared by 1 base and J by 6 bases, with 25 bases between. The CDR3 DNA is TGTGCCAGCAGTGACTGTCCTAGTTTAAGGCGTAGATACATTAATTCACCCCTCCACTTT. Protein sequence: CASSDCPSLRRRYINSPLHF.

This clone has only one observation. The rearrangement links TRBV28 to TRBJ1-1; no firm D call. The V gene's germline CDR1 is MDHEN and CDR2 SYDVKM. The V end lost 1 base, the J end lost 1 base, and 13 bases lay between the germline ends. The CDR3 totals 16 residues. The CDR3 loop is CASSLLSRWKNTEAFF. The CDR3 DNA is TGTGCCAGCAGTTTATTGTCGAGGTGGAAGAACACTGAAGCTTTCTTT.

This chain joins TRBV4-2 and TRBJ2-7; 7 positions match TRBD2. Germline-derived CDR1 and CDR2 are LGHNA and YNFKEQ. The CDR3 loop spans 15 amino acids. Losses at the gene ends were 2 bases for V and 3 bases for J; bases not matched to a gene: 7. The CDR3 loop is CASSQWAGAGYEQYF. The CDR3 DNA sequence: TGTGCCAGCAGCCAATGGGCGGGAGCCGGCTACGAGCAGTACTTC.

This chain connects TRBV11-2 to TRBJ2-1; D is perhaps TRBD2 (5 bases). Germline V gene sequence: CDR1 SGHAT, CDR2 FQNNGV. The CDR3 totals 13 residues. With 3 bases removed from V and 6 bases from J, the gap between germline ends came to 9 bases. The CDR3 DNA is TGTGCCAGCAGCTTCGAGGGCCCCAATGAGCAGTTCTTC. Residues: CASSFEGPNEQFF.

DNA of the CDR3: TGTGCCAGCAGCAAATTAATCTTGGCGGGAGCGAGCGACAATGAGCAGTTCTTC. It encodes CASSKLILAGASDNEQFF. This chain joins TRBV21-1 and TRBJ2-1; the table gives TRBD2 as D, unverified against the DNA. TRBV21-1 is annotated as a pseudogene. This CDR3 contains 18 residues.

The chain employs TRBV7-3 and TRBJ2-1; 8 bases align to TRBD1. Trimming cost V 3 bases and J 0 bases; bases outside gene matches: 22. The CDR3 has 22 residues. Germline loops: CDR1 SGHTA, CDR2 FQGTGA. CDR3 coding DNA: TGTGCCAGCAGCTTTATCGTTTCGAGTTCACAGGGGGTCTCTAGCTCCTACAATGAGCAGTTCTTC. This translates into CASSFIVSSSQGVSSSYNEQFF.

J is TRBJ2-7 and V is TRBV4-3, with D possibly TRBD2 on 6 matching bases. With 1 base removed from V and 1 base from J, the gap between germline ends came to 11 bases. Germline CDR1 LGHNA, CDR2 YSLEER. CDR3 length: 15 residues. The CDR3 spells CASSQVASGSYEQYF. The CDR3 region has the DNA TGCGCCAGCAGCCAAGTAGCGAGCGGGTCCTACGAGCAGTACTTC.

This rearrangement joins TRBV30 to TRBJ2-3; D might be TRBD1 (5 bases). The V end was cut by 3 bases, the J end by 0 bases, with 7 bases between. CDR3 length equals 13 residues. Germline assignment: CDR1 GTSNPN and CDR2 SVGIG (reference sequence). CDR3 in amino acids: CAWRTASTDTQYF. The CDR3 DNA reads as TGTGCCTGGAGGACAGCTAGCACAGATACGCAGTATTTT.

This clone was seen just once. The rearrangement uses TRBV7-2 and TRBJ2-7; the D gene is possibly TRBD1 (6 bases). Germline V gives CDR1 SGHTA, CDR2 FQGNSA. Trimming removed 1 base from V and 6 bases from J, with 16 bases in between. This CDR3 spans 15 amino acids. The CDR3 nucleotides read TGTGCCAGCAGCTTAGATACCGGTGAAGGGGGCGAGCAGTACTTC. It codes for CASSLDTGEGGEQYF.

This clone was observed once. This rearrangement joins TRBV4-1 to TRBJ1-5; the D gene is possibly TRBD1 (6 bases). Germline values: CDR1 MGHRA, CDR2 YSYEKL. The CDR3 is 15 amino acids. With 4 bases removed from V and 4 bases from J, the gap between germline ends came to 14 bases. CDR3 sequence: CASSPVGQSNQPQHF. DNA for the CDR3: TGCGCCAGCAGCCCCGTCGGACAGTCTAATCAGCCCCAGCATTTT.